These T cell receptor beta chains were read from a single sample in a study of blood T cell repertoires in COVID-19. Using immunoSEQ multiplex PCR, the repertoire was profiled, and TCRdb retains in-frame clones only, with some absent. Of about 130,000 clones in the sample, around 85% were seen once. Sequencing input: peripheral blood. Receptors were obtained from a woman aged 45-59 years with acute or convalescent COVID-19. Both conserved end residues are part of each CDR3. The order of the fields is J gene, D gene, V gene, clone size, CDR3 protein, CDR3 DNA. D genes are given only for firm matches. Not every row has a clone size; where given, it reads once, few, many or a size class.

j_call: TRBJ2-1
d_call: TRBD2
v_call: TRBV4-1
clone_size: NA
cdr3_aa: CASSQVSGDQFF
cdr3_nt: TGCGCCAGCAGCCAAGTTAGCGGGGACCAGTTCTTC

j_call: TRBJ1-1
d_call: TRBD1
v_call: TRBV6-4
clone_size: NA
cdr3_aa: CASSVDRANTEAFF
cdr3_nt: TGTGCCAGCAGTGTGGACAGGGCGAACACTGAAGCTTTCTTT

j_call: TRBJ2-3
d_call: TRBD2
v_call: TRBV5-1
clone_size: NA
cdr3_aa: CASSSLAGSTDTQYF
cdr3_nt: TGCGCCAGCAGCTCCCTAGCGGGGAGCACAGATACGCAGTATTTT

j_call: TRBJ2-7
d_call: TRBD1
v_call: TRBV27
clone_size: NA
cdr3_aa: CASRSTRDRGYKQYF
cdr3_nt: TGTGCCAGCAGATCCACCAGGGACAGGGGGTATAAGCAGTACTTC

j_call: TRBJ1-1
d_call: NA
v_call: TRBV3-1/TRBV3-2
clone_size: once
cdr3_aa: CASSQEQDYLGMNTEAFF
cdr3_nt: TGTGCCAGCAGCCAAGAACAGGATTATCTGGGAATGAACACTGAAGCTTTCTTT

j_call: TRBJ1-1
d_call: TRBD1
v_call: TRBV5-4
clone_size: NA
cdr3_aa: CASSFAQGITEAFF
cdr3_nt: TGTGCCAGCAGCTTTGCACAGGGGATCACTGAAGCTTTCTTT

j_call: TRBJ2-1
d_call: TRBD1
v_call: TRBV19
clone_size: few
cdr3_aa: CASSEQGNEQFF
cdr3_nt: TGTGCCAGTAGTGAACAGGGGAATGAGCAGTTCTTC

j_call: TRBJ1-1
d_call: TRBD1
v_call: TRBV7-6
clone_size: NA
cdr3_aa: CASSLRGQGGTEAFF
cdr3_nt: TGTGCCAGCAGCTTACGTGGACAGGGAGGAACTGAAGCTTTCTTT

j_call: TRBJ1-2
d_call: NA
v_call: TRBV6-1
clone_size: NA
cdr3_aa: CASSEVQGANYGYTF
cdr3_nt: TGTGCCAGCAGTGAAGTCCAGGGCGCTAACTATGGCTACACCTTC

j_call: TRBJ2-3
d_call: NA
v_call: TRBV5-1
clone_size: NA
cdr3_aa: CASSLRVGGDTQYF
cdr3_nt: TGCGCCAGCAGCTTACGAGTGGGAGGAGATACGCAGTATTTT

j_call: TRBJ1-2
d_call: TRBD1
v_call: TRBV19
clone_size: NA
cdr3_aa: CASTKVLTGESGYTF
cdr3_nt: TGTGCCAGTACTAAAGTTCTAACAGGGGAATCTGGCTACACCTTC

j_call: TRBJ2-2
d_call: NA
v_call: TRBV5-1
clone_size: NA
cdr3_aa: CASSVTVTGELFF
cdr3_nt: TGCGCCAGCAGCGTGACAGTCACCGGGGAGCTGTTTTTT

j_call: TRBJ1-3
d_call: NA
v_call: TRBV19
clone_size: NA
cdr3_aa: CASSSIGVSGNTIYF
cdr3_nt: TGTGCCAGTAGCTCAATAGGGGTTTCTGGAAACACCATATATTTT

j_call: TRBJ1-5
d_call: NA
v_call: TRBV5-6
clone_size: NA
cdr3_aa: CASSFARGNQPQHF
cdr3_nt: TGTGCCAGCAGCTTTGCGCGGGGCAATCAGCCCCAGCATTTT

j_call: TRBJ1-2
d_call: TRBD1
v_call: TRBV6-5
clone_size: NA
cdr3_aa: CASTRQGGNYGYTF
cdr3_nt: TGTGCCAGCACACGACAGGGAGGAAACTATGGCTACACCTTC

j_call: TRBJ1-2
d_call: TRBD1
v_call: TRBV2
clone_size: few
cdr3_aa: CASGDRAYGYTF
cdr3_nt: TGTGCCAGCGGGGACAGGGCATATGGCTACACCTTC

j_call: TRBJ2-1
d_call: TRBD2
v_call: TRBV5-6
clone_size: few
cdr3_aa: CASSFRTSFYNEQFF
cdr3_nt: TGTGCCAGCAGCTTTAGGACTAGTTTCTACAATGAGCAGTTCTTC

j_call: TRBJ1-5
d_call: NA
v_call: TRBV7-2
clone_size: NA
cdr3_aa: CASSPQGNQPQHF
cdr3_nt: TGTGCCAGCAGCCCGCAGGGAAATCAGCCCCAGCATTTT

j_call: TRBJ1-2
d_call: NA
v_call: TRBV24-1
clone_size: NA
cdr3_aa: CATSDVQGGGYTF
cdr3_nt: TGTGCCACCAGTGATGTGCAGGGAGGAGGCTACACCTTC

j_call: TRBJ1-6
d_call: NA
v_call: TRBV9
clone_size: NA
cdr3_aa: CASSVMLDNSPLHF
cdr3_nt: TGTGCCAGCAGCGTAATGTTAGATAATTCACCCCTCCACTTT

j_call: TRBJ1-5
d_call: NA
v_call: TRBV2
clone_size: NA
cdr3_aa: CASEEGGLSNQPQHF
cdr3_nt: TGTGCCAGCGAAGAGGGGGGGCTGAGCAATCAGCCCCAGCATTTT

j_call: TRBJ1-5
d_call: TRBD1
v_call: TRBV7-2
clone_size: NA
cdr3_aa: CASSPDRARYSNQPQHF
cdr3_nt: TGTGCCAGCAGCCCGGACAGGGCGAGATATAGCAATCAGCCCCAGCATTTT

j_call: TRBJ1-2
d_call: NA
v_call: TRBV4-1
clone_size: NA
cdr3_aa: CASDRNYGYTF
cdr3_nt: TGCGCCAGCGACAGGAACTATGGCTACACCTTC

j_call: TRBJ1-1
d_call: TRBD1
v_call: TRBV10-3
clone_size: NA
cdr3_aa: CAISVRGDTEAFF
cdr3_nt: TGTGCCATCTCTGTCAGGGGGGATACTGAAGCTTTCTTT

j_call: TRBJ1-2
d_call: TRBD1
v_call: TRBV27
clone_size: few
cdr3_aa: CASSLFYRGLGYTF
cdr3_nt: TGTGCCAGCAGTTTATTCTACAGGGGGCTTGGCTACACCTTC

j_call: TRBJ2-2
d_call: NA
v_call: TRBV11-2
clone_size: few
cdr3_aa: CASNSVTGRSGELFF
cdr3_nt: TGTGCCAGCAACTCGGTAACAGGGCGATCCGGGGAGCTGTTTTTT

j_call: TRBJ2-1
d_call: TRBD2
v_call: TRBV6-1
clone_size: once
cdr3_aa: CASSEWLAGGDEQFF
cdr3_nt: TGTGCCAGCAGTGAATGGCTAGCGGGGGGGGATGAGCAGTTCTTC

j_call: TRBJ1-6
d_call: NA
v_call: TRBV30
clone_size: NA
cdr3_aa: CAWSVGTGPNSPLHF
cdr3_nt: TGTGCATGGAGTGTAGGCACAGGGCCCAATTCACCCCTCCACTTT

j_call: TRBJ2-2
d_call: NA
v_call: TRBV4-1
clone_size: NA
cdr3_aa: CASSPMGGELNTGELFF
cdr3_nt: TGCGCCAGCAGCCCAATGGGTGGGGAGCTGAACACCGGGGAGCTGTTTTTT

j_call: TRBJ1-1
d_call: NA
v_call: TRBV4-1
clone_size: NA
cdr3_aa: CASSQDRRGIRDTEAFF
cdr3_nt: TGCGCCAGCAGCCAAGATCGAAGGGGGATTCGGGACACTGAAGCTTTCTTT

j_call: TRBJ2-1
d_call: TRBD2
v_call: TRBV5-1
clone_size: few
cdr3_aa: CASTQAGGAVEEQFF
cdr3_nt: TGCGCCAGCACCCAGGCGGGGGGGGCCGTCGAGGAGCAGTTCTTC